One sample yielded the 19 T cell receptor beta chains listed below, sequenced in a study of cytotoxic CD8 clonotypes in ibrutinib-treated CLL. Assay: immunoSEQ multiplex PCR; the TCRdb copy retains only in-frame clones and omits some. The repertoire consists of about 16,000 clones, with 65% to 70% occurring once and the leading ten covering more than 15%. Material: PBMCs, obtained before ibrutinib treatment. The receptor set was obtained from a human donor with chronic lymphocytic leukemia.

The J gene is TRBJ1-1, the V gene TRBV4-1, with D maybe TRBD1 (6 bases). CDR1 and CDR2 (germline): MGHRA, YSYEKL. V was pared by 2 bases and J by 4 bases, with 17 bases between. The CDR3 is made up of 16 amino acids. This chain's CDR3 is CASSQPNRVAGTEAFF. CDR3 DNA: TGCGCCAGCAGCCAACCAAACAGGGTGGCGGGCACTGAAGCTTTCTTT.

V usage is TRBV6-1 and J usage is TRBJ2-1; 7 positions agree with TRBD2. This CDR3 is 13 amino acids long. From germline, CDR1 is MNHNS and CDR2 SASEGT. The trim removed 5 bases at V and 6 bases at J, leaving 4 bases unmatched. The CDR3 loop is CASSSSSGNEQFF. In DNA, the CDR3 is TGTGCCAGCAGTTCCTCTAGCGGCAATGAGCAGTTCTTC.

The CDR3, as DNA: TGTGCCAGCAGCTGGGGGGGCGGGACGAGCTCCTACGAGCAGTACTTC. It is translated as CASSWGGGTSSYEQYF. This rearrangement joins TRBV5-6 to TRBJ2-7; a weak D match, TRBD2 (7 bases). The germline V gene encodes CDR1 SGHDT and CDR2 YYEEEE. This CDR3 has 16 residues. Trimming stripped 3 bases from V and 0 bases from J, with 16 bases between.

This clone was counted a few times. The V call is TRBV30, the J call TRBJ1-1; D is unresolved. Deletions cut 2 bases from V and 9 bases from J, with 13 bases between. This CDR3 spans 12 amino acids. Per the germline V gene, CDR1 is GTSNPN and CDR2 is SVGIG (reference sequence). The CDR3 region has the DNA TGTGCCTGGAGTTCGGCTAAGACGAAAGCTTTCTTT. Encoded protein: CAWSSAKTKAFF.

This clone has only one observation. The chain combines TRBV6-6 with TRBJ1-3, with D unresolved. Per the germline V gene, CDR1 is MNHNY and CDR2 is SVGAGI (reference sequence). Trimming removed 4 bases at V and 0 bases at J, with 7 bases between. The CDR3 covers 14 residues. CDR3 amino acids: CASSSDSSGNTIYF. The CDR3 region has the DNA TGTGCCAGCAGTTCTGATTCCTCTGGAAACACCATATATTTT.

The chain combines TRBV6-1 with TRBJ1-2; no reliable D call. In germline, CDR1 is MNHNS, CDR2 SASEGT. The CDR3 loop spans 14 amino acids. V lost 2 bases and J 2 bases, leaving 9 bases between the germline ends. The CDR3 bases are TGTGCCAGCAGTGAACGCCGGGCGAACTATGGCTACACCTTC. Encoded protein: CASSERRANYGYTF.

V is TRBV12-5 and J is TRBJ1-5, with D tentatively TRBD1 (6 bases). Germline-derived CDR1 and CDR2 are LGHNT and FRNRAP. This CDR3 has 19 residues. V dropped 2 bases and J dropped 1 base, with 21 bases sitting between them. CDR3 region: CASGLLFWWGAKSNQPQHF. In nucleotides, the CDR3 is TGTGCTAGTGGTTTGTTATTTTGGTGGGGGGCTAAGAGCAATCAGCCCCAGCATTTT.

The chain couples TRBV5-1 to TRBJ2-3, with D tentatively TRBD1 or TRBD2 (6 bases each). V was clipped by 9 bases and J by 6 bases, with 17 bases between them. The length of the CDR3 is 13 residues. Germline V CDR1 and CDR2: SGHRS, YFSETQ. The CDR3 DNA sequence: TGCGCCACCCGGAGGGGGTCTGTGGATACGCAGTATTTT. This translates into CATRRGSVDTQYF.

V gene TRBV30 combines with J gene TRBJ2-7, with 9 bases fitting TRBD2. The CDR3 extends over 12 amino acids. The V gene's germline CDR1 is GTSNPN and CDR2 SVGIG (reference sequence). The ends lost 1 base at V and 5 bases at J; junction bases unmatched: 0. The CDR3 protein is CAWSERGDEQYF. CDR3 bases: TGTGCCTGGAGTGAGCGGGGGGACGAGCAGTACTTC.

This chain joins TRBV5-4 and TRBJ2-5, with D perhaps matching TRBD2 (7 bases). Trimming took off 3 bases at V and 2 bases at J, with 17 bases between the two ends. Germline values: CDR1 SGHNT, CDR2 YYREEE (reference sequence). This CDR3 is built from 16 residues. The CDR3 DNA follows: TGTGCCAGCAGCTCCAGACGGGGGGCGGGACAAGAGACCCAGTACTTC. Translating gives CASSSRRGAGQETQYF.

This clone was recorded a few times. The V gene is TRBV5-8, the J gene TRBJ1-5; no reliable D call. This CDR3 has 14 amino acids. Germline CDR1 SGHTS, CDR2 YDEGEE. Trimming removed 1 base at V and 9 bases at J, with 14 bases between. DNA of the CDR3: TGTGCCAGCAGCTTGTACACGGCCTACGGGCCCCAGCATTTT. Amino acids: CASSLYTAYGPQHF.

This clone came up once. The chain carries TRBV6-4 and TRBJ2-2, with D perhaps matching TRBD1 or TRBD2 (7 bases each). Germline V gene data show CDR1 as MRHNA and CDR2 as SNTAGT. V lost 8 bases and J lost 7, with 20 bases in between. The CDR3 spans 15 residues. The CDR3 loop is CASSQGGQDHGELFF. CDR3 DNA sequence: TGTGCCAGCTCCCAGGGGGGGCAGGACCACGGGGAGCTGTTTTTT.

The J gene is TRBJ2-5, the V gene TRBV28; 7 bases map to TRBD1. With 5 bases clipped from V and 4 bases from J, the junction kept 7 bases outside the gene matches. Germline CDR1 reads MDHEN; CDR2 reads SYDVKM. This CDR3 is built from 14 residues. CDR3 residues: CASSLQGEVETQYF. CDR3 DNA sequence: TGTGCCAGCAGTCTTCAGGGGGAAGTAGAGACCCAGTACTTC.

A few counts support this clone. The rearrangement uses TRBV7-3 and TRBJ2-3; TRBD1 matches at 7 bases. The CDR3 runs to 14 residues. The J segment lost 2 bases and the V segment lost 4 bases, leaving 3 bases of the junction unmatched. Germline CDR1 is SGHTA and CDR2 is FQGTGA. CDR3 nucleotide sequence: TGTGCCAGCAGCTCAGGACAGGTCACAGATACGCAGTATTTT. This encodes CASSSGQVTDTQYF.

The rearrangement joins TRBV7-9 to TRBJ1-2; D unresolved. The V and J ends lost 5 bases and 8 bases respectively, with 9 bases between them. The CDR3 has 11 residues. Germline V CDR1 and CDR2: SEHNR, FQNEAQ (reference sequence). CDR3 region: CASSVGRGYTF. In DNA form, the CDR3 reads TGTGCCAGCAGCGTGGGCCGAGGCTACACCTTC.

V usage is TRBV25-1 and J usage is TRBJ1-2; D is ambiguous. CDR1 and CDR2 (germline): MGHDK, SYGVNS. This CDR3 is built from 14 residues. V lost 0 bases to trimming and J lost 5 bases, with 10 bases between them. CDR3 sequence (DNA): TGTGCCAGCAGTGAATACCCGGCTCCTTATGGCTACACCTTC. Translating gives CASSEYPAPYGYTF.

This clone has more than one count but fewer than ten. The chain recombines TRBV10-3 with TRBJ1-6, with TRBD1 matching 11 bases. This CDR3 is built from 15 residues. Per the germline V gene, CDR1 is ENHRY and CDR2 is SYGVKD. Trimming took 5 bases from V and 10 from J; bases not matched to a gene: 7. This chain's CDR3 is CAISPGQGVGSPLHF. The CDR3 nucleotides are TGTGCCATCAGTCCGGGACAGGGGGTCGGGTCACCCCTCCACTTT.

With respect to this clone: The junction differs from germline at one of its ends, possibly a read error. The V gene is TRBV5-4, the J gene TRBJ2-1; 10 bases fit TRBD2. CDR3 size: 16 residues. The V gene's germline CDR1 is SGHNT and CDR2 YYREEE (reference sequence). This chain's CDR3 is CASSLGSGGAYNEQFF. The CDR3 region has the DNA TGTGCCAGCAGCTTGGGAAGCGGGGGGGCCTATAATGAGCAGTTCTTC.

This clone is labeled medium-sized. The chain joins TRBV5-4 to TRBJ1-2; D is uncertain. V lost 4 bases, J lost 8 bases, and 12 bases lay in between. CDR3 length: 12 residues. Germline-derived CDR1 and CDR2 are SGHNT and YYREEE (reference sequence). CDR3 DNA sequence: TGTGCCAGCAGCCAAGATTCAGAAGGCTACACCTTC. The encoded protein is CASSQDSEGYTF.